The text below deals with one TCR beta chain. Its antigen is not known. The CDR3 extends over 12 amino acids. Germline V gives CDR1 KGHDR, CDR2 SFDVKD. V lost 5 bases and J 8 bases, leaving 11 bases between the germline ends. Here immunoSEQ multiplex PCR was the method, and the copy in TCRdb shows in-frame clones only, minus some. Here the sample spans roughly 140,000 clones, around 88% being singletons. This record belongs to a study of T cell responses to AZD1222 COVID-19 vaccine. The overall study: Whether given at about 4 or about 12 weeks, second doses were pooled.

The study's findings and limits: Spike-specific TCR breadth and depth both grew after two AZD1222 doses. Repertoires were collected only later (after the peak T cell response had occurred). Donors were chiefly white British, with a greater number of females, and clonal diversity was perhaps underestimated.

The source is an adult in good health. Sample: peripheral blood, taken on day 0 of AZD1222 vaccination. This rearrangement joins TRBV24-1 to TRBJ1-2; no definite D call. CDR3 in amino acids: CATSVIAGGYTF. The CDR3 bases are TGTGCCACCAGTGTAATTGCTGGCGGCTACACCTTC.